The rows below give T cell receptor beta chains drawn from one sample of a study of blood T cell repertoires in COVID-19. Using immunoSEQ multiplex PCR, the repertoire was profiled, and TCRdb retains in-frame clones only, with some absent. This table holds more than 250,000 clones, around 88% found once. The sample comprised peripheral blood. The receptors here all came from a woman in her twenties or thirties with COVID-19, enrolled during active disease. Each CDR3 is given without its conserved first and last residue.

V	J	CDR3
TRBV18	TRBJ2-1	ASSPPDRPPYNEQF
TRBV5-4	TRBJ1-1	ASFTGVEAF
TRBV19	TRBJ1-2	ASSIGTDYGYT
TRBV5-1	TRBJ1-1	ASSLDNRVMNTEAF
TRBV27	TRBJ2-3	ASSFPGTGLSTDTQY
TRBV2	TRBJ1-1	ASNGLRQAGNTEAF
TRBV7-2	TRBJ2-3	ASSTGLAVGTDTQY
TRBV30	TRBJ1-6	AWSAREGLNNSPLH
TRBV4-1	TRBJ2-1	ASSLTLGQGYNEQF
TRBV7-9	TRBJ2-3	ASVQTDTQY
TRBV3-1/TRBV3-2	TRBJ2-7	ASSQGVQRGGYEQY
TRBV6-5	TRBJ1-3	ASSYSDSLGNTIY
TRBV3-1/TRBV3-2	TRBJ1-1	ASSPGDRLNTEAF
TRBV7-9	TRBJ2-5	ASSLGPGGAETQY
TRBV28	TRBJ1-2	ASSLWDLTGGTTYGYT
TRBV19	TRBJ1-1	ASSVPGVMNTEAF
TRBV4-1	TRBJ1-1	ASSQDDRAEAF
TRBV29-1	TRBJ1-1	SVLQGAGYERAF
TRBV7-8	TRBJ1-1	ASSSQGLGAF
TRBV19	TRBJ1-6	ASSISWSSYNSPLH
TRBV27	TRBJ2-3	ASSPARGTADTQY
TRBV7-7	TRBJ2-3	ASSPIGGTSGYTDTQY
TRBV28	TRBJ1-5	ASSSGQGNQPQH
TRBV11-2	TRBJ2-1	ASSFQLSYNEQF
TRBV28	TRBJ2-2	ASSTLAGGTGELF
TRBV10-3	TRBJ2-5	AISDAGGGETQY